Below, one T cell receptor (beta chain) is given with its context. In the original workflow: Amplification of reference gene primers provided the estimated nucleated cell counts. The method was immunoSEQ multiplex PCR; TCRdb's version includes in-frame clones alone and lacks a portion of them. V, J and clone size were drawn from that table, and D and trimming were deduced from the DNA. Of a few hundred thousand clones detected, around 83% appear once; the ten largest clones hold more than 1.5%. This specimen belongs to a study of blood T cell repertoires in COVID-19. Study summary: COVID-19 samples collected from the United States, Italy and Spain covered acute and convalescent phases. Sources were T cells, B-cell-depleted T cells, or PBMCs; the material itself was cDNA or gDNA.

The CDR3 is 12 residues long. Sequencing used peripheral blood. The sequence was obtained from a woman in her thirties or forties who had recovered from COVID-19. The chain links TRBV21-1 to TRBJ2-5; the D call TRBD2 from the table was never checked on the DNA. TRBV21-1 is a pseudogene locus. CDR3 sequence: CASSKYSETQYF. The CDR3 bases are TGTGCCAGCAGCAAATACTCAGAGACCCAGTACTTC.